This TCR beta chain is drawn from a study of T-cell memory formation after mild COVID-19. TCRdb fed the 5' RACE reads into MiXCR, producing one record per CDR3 protein. This sample has about 190,000 distinct CDR3 sequences, with over 9.5% found just once. V was cut by 6 bases and J by 2 bases, with 8 bases left in between. Germline V gene lookup returns CDR1 KGHSH and CDR2 LQKENI. The CDR3 sequence is 12 residues long. The receptor's source is a man aged 18 to 30 who had mild COVID-19 (a few samples of this study predate the infection). Cell type and time point are not known. This rearrangement joins TRBV18 to TRBJ2-7; D remains unclear. The sequenced sample was PBMCs or a T cell subset sorted from them (not recorded which). CDR3 sequence (DNA): TGTGCCAGCTCCCGGGTTACCTACGAGCAGTACTTC. Translation gives CASSRVTYEQYF.